This T cell receptor (beta chain) was captured in a study of blood T cell repertoires in COVID-19. Looked up from germline, CDR1 is MNHEY and CDR2 is SVGAGI. After removal of 6 bases from V and 4 bases from J, the junction contained 5 bases not matched to a gene. The CDR3 totals 13 residues. Per the study methods: Estimation of nucleated cell counts was performed using reference gene primer amplification. Profiled with immunoSEQ multiplex PCR; TCRdb holds only in-frame clones, not every one. V, J and clone size reflect that table, while D and trimming were determined from the DNA. The sample yields over 150,000 clones, approximately 84% seen once.

The TCR originated in a woman of 80 years or more with COVID-19, enrolled during active disease. Sequenced material: peripheral blood. The chain has TRBV6-5 and TRBJ1-2; TRBD1 agrees at 7 bases. As DNA, the CDR3 is TGTGCCAGCAGATCGACAGGGATCTATGGCTACACCTTC. Translation gives CASRSTGIYGYTF.